This T cell receptor beta chain was recovered during a study of response to subunit inactivated influenza vaccine. V gave up 4 bases and J gave up 5 bases; unmatched junction bases: 5. Germline V CDR1 and CDR2: SGHRS, YFSETQ. The CDR3 has 13 amino acids. Study observations and caveats: The authors suggested that every seasonal influenza vaccination recruits few new T cells.

Via MiXCR, TCRdb re-called the RT-PCR reads, giving one row per CDR3 protein. The sample includes about 520,000 distinct CDR3 sequences, 25% of them seen just once. Details on this clonotype: What it recognizes is unknown.

This sequence joins TRBV5-1 and TRBJ1-2; TRBD1 matches at 7 bases. Here the sequenced sample was CD4+ T cells sorted from PBMCs, taken approximately 5 days after vaccination. The clonotype was recovered from a man aged 45-65 years who received an inactivated influenza vaccine. Here the CDR3 DNA reads TGCGCCAGCAGCAACCCGACAGGGTATGGCTACACCTTC. Encoded protein: CASSNPTGYGYTF.